This T cell receptor beta chain came from a study of T cell repertoires in cytomegalovirus infection. The wider study: Based on public TCR beta signatures, there were indications of CMV infection and of a matching HLA type.

With regard to this clonotype: Its specificity is unknown.

Study-level results: Based on cumulative public TCR beta family frequency, carriers of CMV plus the relevant HLA were identified. HLA-C-restricted TCR beta clonotypes specific for CMV led the ex vivo response.

TCRdb reanalysed the reads using MiXCR and keeps one entry per CDR3 protein. Found here are 700,000 to 950,000 distinct CDR3 sequences, approximately 29% of them singletons; the top ten hold 12%. This CDR3 spans 17 amino acids. Germline CDR1 and CDR2: SGHVS and FNYEAQ. With 3 bases removed from V and 0 bases from J, the gap between germline ends came to 15 bases. The sequence derives from a human donor in good health (CMV status not recorded). Some clones in this sample may be carry-over from other donors' samples. Sequenced material: cultured CD8+ T cells from PBMCs, taken from culture after CMV antigen stimulation. V gene TRBV7-6 combines with J gene TRBJ2-4; D ambiguous. The CDR3 bases are TGTGCCAGCAGCTTCGTGGGTACAGAAATAGCCAAAAACATTCAGTACTTC. Its translation is CASSFVGTEIAKNIQYF.